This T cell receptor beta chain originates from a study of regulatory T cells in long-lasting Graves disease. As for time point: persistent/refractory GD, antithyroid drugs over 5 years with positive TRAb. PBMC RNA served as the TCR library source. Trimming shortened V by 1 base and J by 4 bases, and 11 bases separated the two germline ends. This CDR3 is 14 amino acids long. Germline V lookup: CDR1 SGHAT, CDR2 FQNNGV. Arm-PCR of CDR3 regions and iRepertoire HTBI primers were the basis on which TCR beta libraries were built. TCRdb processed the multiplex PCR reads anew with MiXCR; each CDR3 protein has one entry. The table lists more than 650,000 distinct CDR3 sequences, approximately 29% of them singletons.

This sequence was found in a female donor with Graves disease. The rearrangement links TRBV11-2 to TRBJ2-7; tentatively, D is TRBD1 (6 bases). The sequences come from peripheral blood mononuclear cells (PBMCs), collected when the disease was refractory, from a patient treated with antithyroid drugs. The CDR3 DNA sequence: TGTGCCAGCAGCTTAGTACCAGGGGATTACGAGCAGTACTTC. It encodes CASSLVPGDYEQYF.